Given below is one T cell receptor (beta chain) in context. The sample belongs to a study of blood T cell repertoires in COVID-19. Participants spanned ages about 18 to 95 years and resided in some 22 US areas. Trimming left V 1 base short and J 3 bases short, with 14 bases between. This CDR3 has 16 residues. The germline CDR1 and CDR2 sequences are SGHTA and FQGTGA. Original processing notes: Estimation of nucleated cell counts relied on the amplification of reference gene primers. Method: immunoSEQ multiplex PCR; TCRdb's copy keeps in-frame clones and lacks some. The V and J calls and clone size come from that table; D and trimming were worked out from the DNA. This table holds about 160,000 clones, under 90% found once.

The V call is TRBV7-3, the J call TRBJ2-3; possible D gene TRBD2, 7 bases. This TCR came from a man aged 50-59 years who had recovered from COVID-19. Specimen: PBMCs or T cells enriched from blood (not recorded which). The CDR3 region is CASSLNSRGRTDTQYF. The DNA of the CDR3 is TGTGCCAGCAGCTTAAATTCGCGGGGGCGGACAGATACGCAGTATTTT.